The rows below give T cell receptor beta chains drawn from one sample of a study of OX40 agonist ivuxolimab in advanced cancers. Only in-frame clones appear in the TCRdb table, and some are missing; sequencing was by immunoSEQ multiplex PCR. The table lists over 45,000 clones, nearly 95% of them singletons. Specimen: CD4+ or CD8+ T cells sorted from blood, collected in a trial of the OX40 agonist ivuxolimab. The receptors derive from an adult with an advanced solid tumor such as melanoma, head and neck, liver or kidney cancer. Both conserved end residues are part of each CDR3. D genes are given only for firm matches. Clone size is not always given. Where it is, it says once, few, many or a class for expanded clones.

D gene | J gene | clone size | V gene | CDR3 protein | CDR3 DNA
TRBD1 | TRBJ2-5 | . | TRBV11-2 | CASSSLDNPRDRPLETQYF | TGTGCCAGCAGCTCCCTAGACAACCCTCGGGACAGGCCCTTGGAGACCCAGTACTTC
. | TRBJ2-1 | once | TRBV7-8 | CASSTLRSSYNEQFF | TGTGCCAGCAGCACGTTACGGAGCTCCTACAATGAGCAGTTCTTC
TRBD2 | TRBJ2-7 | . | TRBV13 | CASSSYLSSGDLEQYF | TGTGCCAGCAGCTCCTACCTCTCTAGCGGGGACCTGGAGCAGTACTTC
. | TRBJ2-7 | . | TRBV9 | CASSQDRDYEQYF | TGTGCCAGCAGCCAGGACAGAGACTACGAGCAGTACTTC
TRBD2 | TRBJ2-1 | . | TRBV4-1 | CASSPETSGGYNEQFF | TGCGCCAGCAGCCCTGAGACTAGCGGGGGCTACAATGAGCAGTTCTTC
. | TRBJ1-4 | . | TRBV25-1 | CASIAVIRMRNEKLFF | TGTGCCAGCATTGCCGTTATCAGGATGAGAAATGAAAAACTGTTTTTT
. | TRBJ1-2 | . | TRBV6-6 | CATLDVRAISF | TGTGCCACTCTCGATGTTAGGGCAATATCATTC
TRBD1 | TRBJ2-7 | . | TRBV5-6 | CASSEDRGHEQYF | TGTGCCAGCAGCGAGGACAGGGGCCACGAGCAGTACTTC
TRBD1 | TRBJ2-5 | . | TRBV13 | CASSITGGFGETQYF | TGTGCCAGCAGCATCACAGGGGGCTTTGGAGAGACCCAGTACTTC
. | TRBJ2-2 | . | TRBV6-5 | CASSYSISSGELFF | TGTGCCAGCAGTTACTCGATATCTTCCGGGGAGCTGTTTTTT
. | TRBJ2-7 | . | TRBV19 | CASTQPGGGYEQYF | TGTGCCAGTACCCAGCCCGGGGGAGGCTACGAGCAGTACTTC
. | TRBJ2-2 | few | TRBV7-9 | CASSLFPSGELFF | TGTGCCAGCAGCTTGTTTCCTTCCGGGGAGCTGTTTTTT
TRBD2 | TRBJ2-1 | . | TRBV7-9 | CASSRSAGLAASNEQFF | TGTGCCAGCAGCCGCTCCGCGGGACTAGCGGCATCCAATGAGCAGTTCTTC
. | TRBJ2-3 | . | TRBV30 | CAWDVIAAATDTQYF | TGTGCCTGGGACGTTATAGCGGCAGCCACAGATACGCAGTATTTT
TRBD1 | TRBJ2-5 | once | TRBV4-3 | CASSQDRLAGGEQETQYF | TGCGCCAGCAGCCAAGATCGCCTTGCAGGGGGCGAACAAGAGACCCAGTACTTC
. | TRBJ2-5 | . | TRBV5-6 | CASRRGEETQYF | TGTGCCAGCAGGCGTGGGGAGGAGACCCAGTACTTC
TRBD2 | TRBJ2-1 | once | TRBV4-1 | CASSPPGLAGANEQFF | TGCGCCAGCAGCCCTCCGGGACTAGCGGGAGCCAATGAGCAGTTCTTC
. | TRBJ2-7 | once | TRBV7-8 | CASSAKRIQPAYEQYF | TGTGCCAGCAGCGCCAAGAGGATACAACCTGCCTACGAGCAGTACTTC
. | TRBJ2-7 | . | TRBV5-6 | CASSLSYGYEQYF | TGTGCCAGCAGCTTGAGCTACGGTTACGAGCAGTACTTC
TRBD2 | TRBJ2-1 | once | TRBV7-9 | CASSPSAGVRQQFF | TGTGCCAGCAGCCCATCAGCGGGAGTTAGGCAGCAGTTCTTC
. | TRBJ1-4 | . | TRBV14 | CASSGGEATNEKLFF | TGTGCCAGCAGCGGCGGAGAAGCAACTAATGAAAAACTGTTTTTT
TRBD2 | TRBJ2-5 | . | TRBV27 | CASSLLAGTSQETQYF | TGTGCCAGCAGTTTACTAGCGGGGACAAGCCAAGAGACCCAGTACTTC
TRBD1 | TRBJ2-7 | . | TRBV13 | CASSPPGQGPSYEQYF | TGTGCCAGCAGCCCCCCGGGACAGGGCCCCTCCTACGAGCAGTACTTC
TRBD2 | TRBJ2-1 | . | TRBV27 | CASLSGSYNEQFF | TGTGCCAGCCTTAGCGGGAGCTATAATGAGCAGTTCTTC
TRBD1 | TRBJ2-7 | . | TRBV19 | CASSAGQVYEQYF | TGTGCCAGTAGTGCGGGACAGGTATACGAGCAGTACTTC
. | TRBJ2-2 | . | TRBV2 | CASSPIRVALGSTGELFF | TGTGCCAGCAGCCCGATCCGCGTGGCCCTGGGTAGCACCGGGGAGCTGTTTTTT
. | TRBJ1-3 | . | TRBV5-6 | CASSLETVRGPLRNTIYF | TGTGCCAGCAGCTTGGAGACTGTCAGGGGACCCCTCCGAAACACCATATATTTT
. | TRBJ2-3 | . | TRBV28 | CASTVGVGSDTQYF | TGTGCCAGCACTGTTGGAGTAGGGTCAGATACGCAGTATTTT
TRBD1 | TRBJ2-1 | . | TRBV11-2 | CASSSIGGPYNEQFF | TGTGCCAGCAGCTCCATAGGGGGCCCCTACAATGAGCAGTTCTTC
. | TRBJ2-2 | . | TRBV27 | CASSPGPTNTGELFF | TGTGCCAGCAGTCCCGGACCGACGAACACCGGGGAGCTGTTTTTT
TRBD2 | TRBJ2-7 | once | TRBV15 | CATSKNPGGQSSYEQYF | TGTGCCACCAGCAAAAACCCGGGGGGGCAAAGCTCCTACGAGCAGTACTTC
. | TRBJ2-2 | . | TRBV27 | CASSRLGNTGELFF | TGTGCCAGCAGTCGTCTGGGGAACACCGGGGAGCTGTTTTTT
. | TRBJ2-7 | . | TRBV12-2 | CASRSWTSGRKYEQYF | TGTGCAAGTCGCTCGTGGACTAGCGGGAGGAAGTACGAGCAGTACTTC
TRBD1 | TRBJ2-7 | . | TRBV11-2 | CASSLDAQGYYEQYF | TGTGCCAGCAGCTTAGACGCACAGGGGTACTACGAGCAGTACTTC
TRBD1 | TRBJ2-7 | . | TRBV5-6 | CASSWGQASYEQYF | TGTGCCAGCAGCTGGGGACAGGCCTCCTACGAGCAGTACTTC
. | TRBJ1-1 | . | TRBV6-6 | CASSYGGTEAFF | TGTGCCAGCAGTTACGGGGGGACTGAAGCTTTCTTT
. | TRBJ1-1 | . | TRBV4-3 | CASSPKGVGDPEAFF | TGCGCCAGCAGCCCCAAGGGGGTGGGGGACCCTGAAGCTTTCTTT
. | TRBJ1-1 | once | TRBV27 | CASPRAGLNTEAFF | TGTGCCAGCCCGAGGGCCGGATTGAACACTGAAGCTTTCTTT
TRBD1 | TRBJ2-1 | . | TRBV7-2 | CASSLQTGGYNEQFF | TGTGCCAGCAGCCTCCAGACAGGGGGGTACAATGAGCAGTTCTTC
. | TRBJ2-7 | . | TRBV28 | CASGEQYF | TGTGCCAGCGGAGAGCAGTACTTC
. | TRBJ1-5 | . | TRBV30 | CAWSTGSSGPQHF | TGTGCCTGGAGTACCGGGAGTTCGGGGCCCCAGCATTTT
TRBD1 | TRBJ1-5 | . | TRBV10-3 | CAIRAGTGDQPQHF | TGTGCCATCAGAGCCGGGACAGGAGATCAGCCCCAGCATTTT
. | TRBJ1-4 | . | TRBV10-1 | CASRAGTENEKLFF | TGCGCCAGCAGAGCCGGGACTGAGAATGAAAAACTGTTTTTT
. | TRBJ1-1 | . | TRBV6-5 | CASSYDRWETEAFF | TGTGCCAGCAGTTACGACAGATGGGAAACTGAAGCTTTCTTT
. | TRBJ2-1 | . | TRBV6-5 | CASSYSDGSGNEQFF | TGTGCCAGCAGTTACTCCGACGGGAGCGGAAATGAGCAGTTCTTC
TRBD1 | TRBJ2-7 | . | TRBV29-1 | CSVELARTGGDYEQYF | TGCAGCGTTGAATTGGCCCGGACAGGGGGAGACTACGAGCAGTACTTC
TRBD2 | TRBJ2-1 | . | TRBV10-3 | CAISDPLGASGKGSSYNEQFF | TGTGCCATCAGTGACCCCCTAGGAGCTAGCGGCAAGGGGAGCTCCTACAATGAGCAGTTCTTC
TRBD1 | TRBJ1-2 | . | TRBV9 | CASSSPGQAYGYTF | TGTGCCAGCAGCTCACCGGGACAGGCCTATGGCTACACCTTC
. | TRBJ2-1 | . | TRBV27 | CASSLFQTHNEQFF | TGTGCCAGCAGTTTATTTCAGACTCACAATGAGCAGTTCTTC
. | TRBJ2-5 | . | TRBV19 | CASSLAGQGQETQYF | TGTGCCAGTAGTCTAGCGGGACAGGGGCAAGAGACCCAGTACTTC
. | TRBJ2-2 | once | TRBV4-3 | CASSQVGRNTGELFF | TGCGCCAGCAGCCAAGTCGGCCGAAACACCGGGGAGCTGTTTTTT
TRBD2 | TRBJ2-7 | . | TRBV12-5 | CASGLEPLAGGFYEQYF | TGTGCTAGTGGTTTGGAACCACTAGCGGGAGGCTTCTACGAGCAGTACTTC
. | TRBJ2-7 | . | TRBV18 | CASSPIRWDEQYF | TGTGCCAGCTCACCAATTCGGTGGGACGAGCAGTACTTC
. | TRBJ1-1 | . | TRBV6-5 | CASSYREGVTEAFF | TGTGCCAGCAGTTACAGGGAAGGGGTCACTGAAGCTTTCTTT
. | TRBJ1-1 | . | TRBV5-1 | CASSLREGPATEAFF | TGCGCCAGCAGCTTGAGGGAGGGCCCGGCCACTGAAGCTTTCTTT